This TCR beta chain came from a study of monozygotic twins with inflammatory bowel disease. General observations from the study: IBD patients displayed reduced TCRbeta diversity (inverse Simpson) when set against healthy co-twins. The existence of one strong signal or clonotype linked to IBD lacked support. Among patients, repertoires may have gained variability from differing immunosuppressive treatments.

A remark on this clonotype: Its antigen is still unknown.

Germline values: CDR1 MNHNS, CDR2 SASEGT. The CDR3 is 15 amino acids. Making each TCR library took roughly 3,400 ng of total RNA. TCRdb reanalyzed the 5' RACE reads and collapses them to one entry per CDR3 protein, without DNA. This table lists more than 300,000 distinct CDR3 sequences. The chain couples TRBV6-1 to TRBJ2-1; TCRdb proposes TRBD2, but this gene call is untestable without DNA. Source material: blood. The origin of this receptor is a human donor with ulcerative colitis or Crohn's disease, or a healthy co-twin of an affected twin (not recorded which). CDR3 in amino acids: CASKSSRGSYNEQFF.